What follows describes a single TCR beta chain. The antigen is undetermined. Here immunoSEQ multiplex PCR was the method, and the copy in TCRdb shows in-frame clones only, minus some. This sample carries about 120,000 clones, 87% of them seen once, and the ten largest clones take 6.5% to 9.5%. The sample is drawn from a study of T cell responses to AZD1222 COVID-19 vaccine. Findings and limits, study-wide: Seropositive AZD1222 recipients at baseline numbered only 5 to 7. Researchers report vaccine-associated CD4 TCRs spanning spike, with dominance at 160-218 and 743-854.

Trimming left V 3 bases short and J 2 bases short, with 13 bases between. Looked up from germline, CDR1 is SGHAT and CDR2 is FQNNGV. The length of the CDR3 is 15 residues. The chain is built from TRBV11-2 and TRBJ2-5; possibly TRBD1 for D (6 bases). The sequence was collected from an adult in good health. The source was peripheral blood, collected on day 0 of AZD1222 vaccination. The CDR3 nucleotides are TGTGCCAGCAGCTTGGGTATGGACAGACAAGAGACCCAGTACTTC. Translation gives CASSLGMDRQETQYF.